Listed below are T cell receptor beta chains from one sample, sequenced in a study of blood T cells in healthy people across ages. TCRdb ran MiXCR on the 5' RACE reads and lists one entry per CDR3 protein. Among about 600,000 distinct CDR3 sequences listed, more than 45% were seen once. Specimen: blood. The source of these receptors is an elderly man in good health. Both conserved end residues are part of each CDR3. Fields, in order: D gene, V gene, clone size, J gene, CDR3 DNA, CDR3 protein. A D gene is named only where the DNA matches it firmly. Not all rows give a size; the values are once, few, many and, for expanded clones, a class.

d_call: TRBD2
v_call: TRBV4-1
clone_size: .
j_call: TRBJ2-3
cdr3_nt: TGCGCCAGCAGCTCACGGGGGGTCCCTAGCACAGATACGCAGTATTTT
cdr3_aa: CASSSRGVPSTDTQYF

d_call: .
v_call: TRBV7-2
clone_size: .
j_call: TRBJ2-3
cdr3_nt: TGTGCCAGCAGCTCCCACGGCTCGAGAGCAGATACGCAGTATTTT
cdr3_aa: CASSSHGSRADTQYF

d_call: .
v_call: TRBV10-3
clone_size: .
j_call: TRBJ2-1
cdr3_nt: TGTGCCATCAGTCCGGATCCGGGACGAGTGGGGTTCTTC
cdr3_aa: CAISPDPGRVGFF

d_call: TRBD1
v_call: TRBV6-5
clone_size: .
j_call: TRBJ2-1
cdr3_nt: TGTGCCAGCAGGGACAGGGCCTTCGGGGAGCAGTTCTTC
cdr3_aa: CASRDRAFGEQFF

d_call: .
v_call: TRBV7-3
clone_size: .
j_call: TRBJ1-1
cdr3_nt: TGTGCCAGCAGCCCGACGGGTCAACAGAACACTGAAGCTTTCTTT
cdr3_aa: CASSPTGQQNTEAFF

d_call: .
v_call: TRBV6-4
clone_size: .
j_call: TRBJ2-5
cdr3_nt: TGTGCCAGCAGTGAAAGTCCGGGGGAGACCCAGTACTTC
cdr3_aa: CASSESPGETQYF

d_call: .
v_call: TRBV28
clone_size: .
j_call: TRBJ2-5
cdr3_nt: TGTGCCAGCAGTTTAGGGGCGACCCAGTACTTC
cdr3_aa: CASSLGATQYF

d_call: .
v_call: TRBV7-2
clone_size: .
j_call: TRBJ2-5
cdr3_nt: TGTGCCAGCAGCTTATCCCCCGCCTCCCAAGAGACCCAGTACTTC
cdr3_aa: CASSLSPASQETQYF

d_call: .
v_call: TRBV4-3
clone_size: few
j_call: TRBJ2-5
cdr3_nt: TGCGCCAGCAGCCAAGAAAACGGACAAGAGACCCAGTACTTC
cdr3_aa: CASSQENGQETQYF

d_call: .
v_call: TRBV6-4
clone_size: .
j_call: TRBJ2-1
cdr3_nt: TGTGCCAGCAGTGCCTTCCGGGGGGCACCTAATGAGCAGTTCTTC
cdr3_aa: CASSAFRGAPNEQFF

d_call: .
v_call: TRBV20-1
clone_size: .
j_call: TRBJ2-7
cdr3_nt: TGCAGTGCTAGAGTCGATCCCTCCTCCTACGAGCAGTACTTC
cdr3_aa: CSARVDPSSYEQYF

d_call: TRBD2
v_call: TRBV20-1
clone_size: .
j_call: TRBJ2-1
cdr3_nt: TGCAGTGCTAGAAAAGCTAGCGGAGACTACAATGAGCAGTTCTTC
cdr3_aa: CSARKASGDYNEQFF

d_call: .
v_call: TRBV7-9
clone_size: .
j_call: TRBJ2-7
cdr3_nt: TGTGCCAGCAGCTTGACGAGGGGCTACGAGCAGTACTTC
cdr3_aa: CASSLTRGYEQYF

d_call: TRBD2
v_call: TRBV5-6
clone_size: many
j_call: TRBJ2-3
cdr3_nt: TGTGCCAGCAGCTTCAGGACGGGGGGGACAGATACGCAGTATTTT
cdr3_aa: CASSFRTGGTDTQYF

d_call: TRBD2
v_call: TRBV10-3
clone_size: .
j_call: TRBJ2-3
cdr3_nt: TGTGCCGCCGGGGAGGGGCCCACAGATACGCAGTATTTT
cdr3_aa: CAAGEGPTDTQYF

d_call: .
v_call: TRBV3-1
clone_size: .
j_call: TRBJ2-5
cdr3_nt: TGTGCCAGCAGCCATCGAGGGGCCGGGGCGGAGACCCAGTACTTC
cdr3_aa: CASSHRGAGAETQYF

d_call: .
v_call: TRBV5-1
clone_size: few
j_call: TRBJ2-3
cdr3_nt: TGCGCCAGCAGCTTGGCCCCCCCCCGGATGGGCGATACGCAGTATTTT
cdr3_aa: CASSLAPPRMGDTQYF